These 23 T cell receptor beta chains came from one sample sequenced in a study of CD8 T cells in Susac syndrome. RNA amounts of 0.5 to 1 ug underwent reverse transcription with random hexamers. Via MiXCR, TCRdb re-called the immunoSEQ multiplex PCR reads, giving one row per CDR3 protein. Among more than 90,000 distinct CDR3 sequences listed, 85% to 95% were seen once. Sample: CD4+ T cells from PBMCs. The receptor source for this set is a human donor with multiple sclerosis.

The chain employs TRBV18 and TRBJ2-2; 7 nucleotides agree with TRBD1. This CDR3 comprises 14 residues. Germline V gene lookup returns CDR1 KGHSH and CDR2 LQKENI. With V trimmed by 4 bases and J by 6 bases, 5 bases remained unmatched. DNA for the CDR3: TGTGCCAGCTCACGAGACAGGGAGTCCGGGGAGCTGTTTTTT. Translated: CASSRDRESGELFF.

The chain combines TRBV20-1 with TRBJ2-7; TRBD1 matches 9 bases. The junction had 6 bases not matched to a gene; V was cut back by 6 bases and J by 3 bases. The germline V gene encodes CDR1 DFQATT and CDR2 SNEGSKA (reference sequence). The CDR3 has 13 amino acids. CDR3 in DNA: TGCAGTGCCAATCCGGGACAGGGCTACGAGCAGTACTTC. Encoded protein: CSANPGQGYEQYF.

The V and J genes are TRBV7-9 and TRBJ2-6; D not resolved. Germline V CDR1 and CDR2: SEHNR, FQNEAQ (reference sequence). V lost 1 base, J lost 4 bases, and 11 bases lay in between. CDR3 length: 16 amino acids. CDR3 DNA sequence: TGTGCCAGCAGCTTAGGCGACTCGCGGGGGGCCAACGTCCTGACTTTC. This translates into CASSLGDSRGANVLTF. Variable domain in full (rest from reference TRBV7-9 and TRBJ2-6): DTGVSQNPRHKITKRGQNVTFRCDPISEHNRLYWYRQTLGQGPEFLTYFQNEAQLEKSRLLSDRFSAERPKGSFSTLEIQRTEQGDSAMYLCASSLGDSRGANVLTFGAGSRLTVL.

The genes are TRBV7-2 and TRBJ2-4; 8 bases match TRBD1. V lost 3 bases, J lost 7 bases, and 2 bases stayed unmatched. Germline CDR1 SGHTA, CDR2 FQGNSA. The CDR3 sequence is 13 residues long. For the CDR3, the DNA is TGTGCCAGCAGCTTGGGACAGGTCAACATTCAGTACTTC. Encoded protein: CASSLGQVNIQYF. Supplemented by reference TRBV7-2 and TRBJ2-4, the full variable domain reads GAGVSQSPSNKVTEKGKDVELRCDPISGHTALYWYRQSLGQGLEFLIYFQGNSAPDKSGLPSDRFSAERTGGSVSTLTIQRTQQEDSAVYLCASSLGQVNIQYFGAGTRLSVL.

This clonotype turned up a few times. The chain joins TRBV18 to TRBJ2-2; tentative D call: TRBD1 (5 bases). CDR3 size: 16 residues. The V gene's germline CDR1 is KGHSH and CDR2 LQKENI. V was cut by 3 bases and J by 0 bases, with 11 bases left in between. In DNA form, the CDR3 reads TGTGCCAGCTCACCCAGAACAGGCACGAACACCGGGGAGCTGTTTTTT. Its translation: CASSPRTGTNTGELFF.

The rearrangement links TRBV5-6 to TRBJ2-1; the match to TRBD1 covers 9 bases. This CDR3 has 15 residues. After removal of 4 bases from V and 4 bases from J, the junction contained 6 bases not matched to a gene. The germline gives CDR1 SGHDT, CDR2 YYEEEE. As DNA, the CDR3 is TGTGCCAGCAGCACCTGGGACAGGGTTTACAATGAGCAGTTCTTC. It codes for CASSTWDRVYNEQFF.

This sequence joins TRBV3-1 and TRBJ1-5, with D tentatively TRBD1 (5 bases). There are 15 residues in the CDR3. Trimming pared 2 bases from V and 3 bases from J, leaving 11 bases between. Germline CDR1 is LGHDT and CDR2 is YNNKEL (reference sequence). The CDR3 nucleotides read TGTGCCAGCAGCCAAAGGGGTGGGGTCAATCAGCCCCAGCATTTT. It yields the protein CASSQRGGVNQPQHF.

V gene TRBV18 combines with J gene TRBJ2-2, with TRBD1 matching over 7 bases. J gave up 4 bases and V 0 bases, and 5 bases lay outside the gene matches. The CDR3 extends over 16 amino acids. CDR1 and CDR2 (germline): KGHSH, LQKENI. Here the CDR3 DNA reads TGTGCCAGCTCACCACCGGGGACAGTCGGCACCGGGGAGCTGTTTTTT. It codes for CASSPPGTVGTGELFF.

The gene calls are TRBV14 and TRBJ1-2; 9 positions agree with TRBD1. CDR3 length: 15 amino acids. Germline V gene sequence: CDR1 SGHDN, CDR2 FVKESK. The V segment lost 1 base and the J segment 5 bases; nucleotides outside the gene matches: 5. The CDR3 coding sequence is TGTGCCAGCAGCCAAGCTGGGACAGGGAGTTATGGCTACACCTTC. This sequence encodes CASSQAGTGSYGYTF.

This chain joins TRBV7-8 and TRBJ2-7, with D possibly being TRBD2 (6 bases). This CDR3 contains 16 residues. V was pared by 5 bases and J by 4 bases, with 21 bases between. Germline loops: CDR1 SGHVS, CDR2 FQNEAQ. CDR3 in amino acids: CASSPRRGPAGYEQYF. The CDR3 bases are TGTGCCAGCAGCCCCCGGCGGGGCCCCGCAGGGTACGAGCAGTACTTC.

The V call is TRBV6-6, the J call TRBJ2-2; perhaps TRBD2 as D (6 bases). CDR3 length: 15 amino acids. CDR1 and CDR2 from the germline V gene are MNHNY and SVGAGI (reference sequence). The V gene lost 2 bases and the J gene lost 7 bases, with 14 bases spanning the gap. The CDR3 DNA is TGTGCCAGCAGTTACGCGGGACGGCAGCGCGGGGAGCTGTTTTTT. It is translated as CASSYAGRQRGELFF.

The chain combines TRBV6-2 or TRBV6-3 with TRBJ2-3; D might be TRBD2 (6 bases). The V end lost 2 bases, the J end lost 6 bases, and 15 bases lay between the germline ends. Looked up from germline, CDR1 is MNHEY and CDR2 is SVGEGT. This CDR3 is 15 amino acids long. The CDR3 is CASSYAGPPHDTQYF. CDR3 sequence (DNA): TGTGCCAGCAGTTACGCGGGGCCTCCCCATGATACGCAGTATTTT.

This clonotype showed up just once. The CDR3, as DNA: TGTGCCAGCAGTTTAAATTGGGGGGCCGGCGAGCAGTACTTC. Translation gives CASSLNWGAGEQYF. This rearrangement joins TRBV28 to TRBJ2-7, with D perhaps matching TRBD1 or TRBD2 (6 bases each). The germline CDR1 and CDR2 sequences are MDHEN and SYDVKM. V was shortened by 2 bases and J by 6 bases, with 14 bases between the two germline ends. The CDR3 consists of 14 residues.

V usage is TRBV7-8 and J usage is TRBJ2-2; D remains ambiguous. Trimming removed 6 bases from V and 4 bases from J, with 12 bases in between. Germline loops: CDR1 SGHVS, CDR2 FQNEAQ. The CDR3 is 14 residues long. Here the CDR3 reads CASRRQRVTGELFF. The CDR3, as DNA: TGTGCCAGCAGGCGTCAACGGGTCACCGGGGAGCTGTTTTTT.

The chain has TRBV15 and TRBJ1-5; a weak D match, TRBD1 (5 bases). Germline V gene lookup returns CDR1 LNHNV and CDR2 YYDKDF (reference sequence). There are 15 residues in the CDR3. Trimming took off 8 bases at V and 6 bases at J, with 20 bases between the two ends. In DNA form, the CDR3 reads TGTGCCACCTCCGCGGCTCCAGGGCTTGTTCAGCCCCAGCATTTT. It specifies CATSAAPGLVQPQHF.

The chain is built from TRBV10-3 and TRBJ2-6; a possible D gene is TRBD1 (6 bases). The V and J ends lost 4 bases and 1 base respectively, with 14 bases between them. The germline CDR1 and CDR2 sequences are ENHRY and SYGVKD. This CDR3 contains 17 residues. In DNA form, the CDR3 reads TGTGCCATCAGTGCATACAGGGTAGAATCTGGGGCCAACGTCCTGACTTTC. Translation gives CAISAYRVESGANVLTF.

Turning to this clonotype: A read error may produce the germline difference seen at one junction end. The chain uses TRBV7-2 and TRBJ2-5; possible D gene TRBD1, 6 bases. CDR3 length: 14 amino acids. CDR1 and CDR2 (germline): SGHTA, FQGNSA. CDR3 in amino acids: CASSLADSQGTQYF. CDR3 nucleotides: TGTGCCAGCAGCTTAGCGGACAGCCAAGGGACCCAGTACTTC.

The chain employs TRBV5-4 and TRBJ2-1; tentatively, D is TRBD1 (6 bases). Germline V gives CDR1 SGHNT, CDR2 YYREEE (reference sequence). The CDR3 sequence is 13 residues long. The V gene lost 3 bases and the J gene lost 5 bases, with 9 bases spanning the gap. This CDR3 reads CASSSGQHNEQFF. In DNA, the CDR3 is TGTGCCAGCAGCTCTGGACAGCACAATGAGCAGTTCTTC.

This clonotype has just one count. The rearrangement links TRBV28 to TRBJ1-5; tentative D call: TRBD1 (6 bases). CDR1 and CDR2 (germline): MDHEN, SYDVKM. The V gene lost 6 bases and the J gene lost 4 bases, with 16 bases spanning the gap. The CDR3 is made up of 15 amino acids. CDR3 nucleotides: TGTGCCAGCAGGAACCCCAGGACAGCTAATCAGCCCCAGCATTTT. Its translation: CASRNPRTANQPQHF.

V usage is TRBV29-1 and J usage is TRBJ2-1; D possibly corresponds to TRBD2 (5 bases). The V end lost 5 bases, the J end lost 7 bases, and 15 bases lay between the germline ends. From germline, CDR1 is SQVTM and CDR2 ANQGSEA. The CDR3 consists of 13 residues. CDR3 in amino acids: CSVRETFSNEQFF. Written as DNA, the CDR3 is TGCAGCGTTAGGGAGACTTTTAGTAATGAGCAGTTCTTC.

This chain uses TRBV28 with TRBJ1-6; D not certain. The CDR3 totals 12 residues. Trimming removed 10 bases from V and 6 bases from J, with 10 bases in between. Per germline, CDR1 MDHEN and CDR2 SYDVKM. The CDR3 loop reads CAIQAPNSPLHF. The CDR3 nucleotides read TGTGCCATCCAGGCCCCTAATTCACCCCTCCACTTT.

J is TRBJ2-7 and V is TRBV4-3; 7 bases agree with TRBD1. In germline, CDR1 is LGHNA, CDR2 YSLEER. The length of the CDR3 is 15 residues. V lost 3 bases, J lost 2 bases, and 7 bases stayed unmatched. This CDR3 reads CASSHLQGSPYEQYF. For the CDR3, the DNA is TGCGCCAGCAGCCACCTACAGGGGTCACCCTACGAGCAGTACTTC.

The chain combines TRBV12-3 or TRBV12-4 with TRBJ2-3; 8 nucleotides agree with TRBD1. J lost 7 bases, V lost 5 bases, and 11 bases had no gene match. This CDR3 is 15 amino acids long. The CDR3 sequence is CASSPDRGEVNTQYF. In nucleotides, the CDR3 is TGTGCCAGCAGTCCAGACAGGGGCGAGGTCAATACGCAGTATTTT.